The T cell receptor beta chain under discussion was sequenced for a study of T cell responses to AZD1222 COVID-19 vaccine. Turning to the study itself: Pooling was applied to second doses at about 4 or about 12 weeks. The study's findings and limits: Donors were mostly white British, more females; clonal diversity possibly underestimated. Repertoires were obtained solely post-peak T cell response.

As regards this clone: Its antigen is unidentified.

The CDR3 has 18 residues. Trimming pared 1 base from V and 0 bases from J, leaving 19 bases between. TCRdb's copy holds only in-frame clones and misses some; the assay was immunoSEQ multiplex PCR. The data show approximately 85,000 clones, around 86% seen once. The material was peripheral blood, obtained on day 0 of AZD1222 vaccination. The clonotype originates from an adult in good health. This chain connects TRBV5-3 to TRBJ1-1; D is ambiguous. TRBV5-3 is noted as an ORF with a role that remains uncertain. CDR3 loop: CARSLPWEFVGLNTEAFF. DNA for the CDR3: TGTGCCAGAAGCTTGCCGTGGGAGTTCGTGGGCTTGAACACTGAAGCTTTCTTT.